The 31 T cell receptor beta chains given below trace back to one sample, sequenced in a study of regulatory T cells in long-lasting Graves disease. Described time point: persistent/refractory GD, antithyroid drugs over 5 years with positive TRAb. After RNA was extracted from PBMCs, the TCR library was made from it. Assembly of TCR beta libraries relied on iRepertoire HTBI primers together with Arm-PCR of CDR3 regions. TCRdb reprocessed the multiplex PCR reads with MiXCR, giving one entry per CDR3 protein. The data hold some 450,000 distinct CDR3 sequences, with about 20% observed a single time. The material sequenced was peripheral blood mononuclear cells (PBMCs), taken when the disease was refractory, from a patient treated with antithyroid drugs. These TCRs come from a female donor with Graves disease.

This clonotype came up many times. V usage is TRBV7-7 and J usage is TRBJ2-5; D unclear. The CDR3 is 11 residues long. CDR1 and CDR2 (germline): SSHAT, FNYEAQ (reference sequence). V was cut by 10 bases and J by 5 bases, with 11 bases left in between. The CDR3 here is CATLTGETQYF. The DNA of the CDR3 is TGTGCCACCCTAACCGGCGAGACCCAGTACTTC.

J is TRBJ2-3 and V is TRBV2; TRBD2 aligns across 7 bases. V lost 5 bases and J lost 2; bases outside the gene matches: 4. Germline loops: CDR1 SNHLY, CDR2 FYNNEI. The CDR3 contains 14 residues. This chain's CDR3 is CASSTGTITDTQYF. The DNA for the CDR3 is TGTGCCAGCAGTACCGGGACTATCACAGATACGCAGTATTTT. The whole variable domain, remainder taken from reference TRBV2 and TRBJ2-3, is EPEVTQTPSHQVTQMGQEVILRCVPISNHLYFYWYRQILGQKVEFLVSFYNNEISEKSEIFDDQFSVERPDGSNFTLKIRSTKLEDSAMYFCASSTGTITDTQYFGPGTRLTVL.

The chain carries TRBV25-1 and TRBJ1-6; TRBD1 aligns across 7 bases. This CDR3 region has 13 residues. The V segment lost 4 bases and the J segment 7 bases; nucleotides outside the gene matches: 1. CDR1 MGHDK and CDR2 SYGVNS come from the germline V gene. The CDR3 protein is CASSGGQNSPLHF. As DNA, the CDR3 is TGTGCCAGCAGTGGGGGACAGAATTCACCCCTCCACTTT.

This clonotype was counted between two and nine times. The V call is TRBV29-1, the J call TRBJ2-7, with 7 nucleotides matching TRBD2. This CDR3 contains 15 residues. Germline V lookup: CDR1 SQVTM, CDR2 ANQGSEA. Losses at the gene ends were 5 bases for V and 1 base for J; bases not matched to a gene: 11. CDR3 amino acids: CSVYLGRGGSYEQYF. The CDR3 DNA sequence: TGCAGCGTTTATTTAGGGAGGGGAGGATCCTACGAGCAGTACTTC.

This clonotype came up many times. The V call is TRBV5-1, the J call TRBJ1-1, with D possibly TRBD1 on 6 matching bases. Trimming left V 4 bases short and J 1 base short, with 11 bases between. In germline, CDR1 is SGHRS, CDR2 YFSETQ. This CDR3 contains 14 residues. The CDR3 DNA follows: TGCGCCAGCAGCCCAGGACAGCAGAACACTGAAGCTTTCTTT. Its protein product is CASSPGQQNTEAFF.

The chain recombines TRBV7-2 with TRBJ1-2; the match to TRBD1 covers 11 bases. This CDR3 region has 14 residues. CDR1 is SGHTA and CDR2 is FQGNSA in the germline V gene. The ends lost 5 bases at V and 8 bases at J; junction bases unmatched: 7. CDR3 sequence (DNA): TGTGCCAGCAGCCACAGGGGACAGGGGGGCGGCTACACCTTC. Its translation: CASSHRGQGGGYTF. Looking up the rest from reference TRBV7-2 and TRBJ1-2 gives the full variable domain: GAGVSQSPSNKVTEKGKDVELRCDPISGHTALYWYRQSLGQGLEFLIYFQGNSAPDKSGLPSDRFSAERTGGSVSTLTIQRTQQEDSAVYLCASSHRGQGGGYTFGSGTRLTVV.

This clonotype has only a few counts. The V call is TRBV20-1, the J call TRBJ2-5, with D unclear. Germline-derived CDR1 and CDR2 are DFQATT and SNEGSKA (reference sequence). This CDR3 has 13 residues. Trimming cost V 4 bases and J 1 base, with 10 bases left between them. The CDR3 reads CSAMAESQETQYF. The CDR3 coding sequence is TGCAGTGCTATGGCGGAGAGCCAAGAGACCCAGTACTTC.

This clonotype was found once. The chain carries TRBV6-9 and TRBJ2-4; a weak D match, TRBD1 (6 bases). V gave up 4 bases and J gave up 0 bases, with 16 bases separating them. Per germline, CDR1 MNHGY and CDR2 SVAAGI. The CDR3 covers 17 residues. The CDR3 nucleotides are TGTGCCAGCAGTTCCGTTGTGGGGGCCGCAGCCAAAAACATTCAGTACTTC. The encoded protein is CASSSVVGAAAKNIQYF.

This clonotype has ten or more counts. In nucleotides, the CDR3 is TGTGCCAGCAGATGGATAGGGGGAATGGATGAAAAACTGTTTTTT. Protein sequence: CASRWIGGMDEKLFF. The chain is built from TRBV27 and TRBJ1-4, with D perhaps matching TRBD1 (6 bases). V lost 6 bases and J 6 bases, leaving 17 bases between the germline ends. The CDR3 totals 15 residues. Germline CDR1 is MNHEY and CDR2 is SMNVEV (reference sequence).

The chain couples TRBV12-3 or TRBV12-4 to TRBJ2-3; D gene uncertain. The CDR3 has 12 amino acids. Trimming left V 8 bases short and J 2 bases short, with 8 bases between. The CDR3 spells CASGIHTDTQYF. CDR3 nucleotides: TGTGCCAGCGGTATCCACACAGATACGCAGTATTTT.

The gene calls are TRBV6-1 and TRBJ2-2; possibly TRBD1 or TRBD2 for D (7 bases each). The germline gives CDR1 MNHNS, CDR2 SASEGT. Trimming removed 8 bases from V and 7 bases from J, with 20 bases in between. The CDR3 is 15 amino acids. As DNA, the CDR3 is TGTGCCAGCTCACGGGGAGGGGGCCGGGGCGGGGAGCTGTTTTTT. Its translation: CASSRGGGRGGELFF.

This chain connects TRBV29-1 to TRBJ2-5; D remains ambiguous. V lost 3 bases and J 5 bases, leaving 16 bases between the germline ends. The CDR3 has 14 residues. Germline V gene lookup returns CDR1 SQVTM and CDR2 ANQGSEA. The DNA of the CDR3 is TGCAGCGTTGACGTCACGGGTCTAGACGAGACCCAGTACTTC. As protein: CSVDVTGLDETQYF.

This chain uses TRBV5-1 with TRBJ2-4, with a tentative D call TRBD1 (6 bases). This CDR3 comprises 14 residues. The germline V gene has CDR1 SGHRS and CDR2 YFSETQ. V was shortened by 4 bases and J by 10 bases, with 18 bases between the two germline ends. CDR3 amino acids: CASSADRTGGIQYF. The CDR3 bases are TGCGCCAGCAGCGCGGACAGAACTGGGGGTATTCAGTACTTC.

CDR3 loop: CASSASGGNQPQHF. DNA for the CDR3: TGTGCCAGCAGCGCATCGGGTGGCAATCAGCCCCAGCATTTT. The chain uses TRBV9 and TRBJ1-5; D is undetermined. The CDR3 sequence is 14 residues long. The V gene lost 3 bases and the J gene lost 2 bases, with 9 bases spanning the gap. Germline assignment: CDR1 SGDLS and CDR2 YYNGEE.

This clonotype was seen a single time. This sequence joins TRBV29-1 and TRBJ2-5; D not certain. CDR1 is SQVTM and CDR2 is ANQGSEA in the germline V gene. The germline V and J ends were trimmed by 4 bases and 5 bases, with 5 bases remaining between them. The length of the CDR3 is 10 residues. CDR3 bases: TGCAGCGTTGGGTTTGAGACCCAGTACTTC. Its protein is CSVGFETQYF.

The CDR3 sequence: CSVRRGYNNEQFF. DNA of the CDR3: TGCAGTGTTCGACGGGGTTACAACAATGAGCAGTTCTTC. The V call is TRBV20-1, the J call TRBJ2-1, with a tentative D call TRBD2 (5 bases). V was shortened by 7 bases and J by 5 bases, with 15 bases between the two germline ends. The CDR3 has 13 residues. The germline gives CDR1 DFQATT, CDR2 SNEGSKA (reference sequence).

The chain carries TRBV6-1 and TRBJ1-1; D remains ambiguous. Germline V lookup: CDR1 MNHNS, CDR2 SASEGT. V was cut by 6 bases and J by 1 base, with 18 bases left in between. The CDR3 length is 16 residues. In DNA, the CDR3 is TGTGCCAGCAGGAAAATGGGTGGGTCGAGGAACACTGAAGCTTTCTTT. Amino acid sequence: CASRKMGGSRNTEAFF.

The rearrangement links TRBV18 to TRBJ2-7; 9 nucleotides line up with TRBD2. Germline CDR1 is KGHSH and CDR2 is LQKENI. The CDR3 is 16 amino acids. V gave up 3 bases and J gave up 4 bases; unmatched junction bases: 10. The CDR3 loop is CASSPLAGTSLYEQYF. For the CDR3, the DNA is TGTGCCAGCTCACCCCTAGCGGGAACCTCTCTTTACGAGCAGTACTTC.

This clonotype was seen ten or more times. This chain links TRBV3-1 with TRBJ2-5, with 7 bases that match TRBD2. CDR1 is LGHDT, CDR2 YNNKEL, per germline (reference sequence). V lost 5 bases, J lost 3 bases, and 6 bases stayed unmatched. This CDR3 comprises 14 residues. CDR3 DNA sequence: TGTGCCAGCAGCGCCAGCGGGACCGAAGAGACCCAGTACTTC. Protein sequence: CASSASGTEETQYF.

This clonotype has a handful of counts. The chain couples TRBV5-1 to TRBJ2-7; tentative D call: TRBD2 (5 bases). This CDR3 spans 16 amino acids. The V and J ends lost 0 bases and 6 bases respectively, with 19 bases between them. CDR1 is SGHRS and CDR2 is YFSETQ in the germline V gene. As DNA, the CDR3 is TGCGCCAGCAGCTTGGGCCGGGGTACACCGGGTGGCGAGCAGTACTTC. It specifies CASSLGRGTPGGEQYF.

In its sample, this clonotype was seen a few times. This rearrangement joins TRBV20-1 to TRBJ1-2; D perhaps matches TRBD1 (6 bases). V gave up 6 bases and J gave up 7 bases, with 18 bases separating them. This CDR3 has 13 amino acids. CDR1 DFQATT and CDR2 SNEGSKA come from the germline V gene (reference sequence). The CDR3 coding sequence is TGCAGTGCCAGGGACAACCTAAGAGGTGGCTACACCTTC. It is translated as CSARDNLRGGYTF.

To note about this clonotype: An end of the junction does not agree with germline; a read error may underlie this. The chain has TRBV19 and TRBJ1-4; D unclear. Germline assignment: CDR1 LNHDA and CDR2 SQIVND (reference sequence). This CDR3 is 14 amino acids long. The CDR3 DNA reads as TGCGCCAGTAGTATCGGCAGATTCAATGAAAAACTGTTTTTT. This translates into CASSIGRFNEKLFF.

This clonotype showed up just a few times. This chain connects TRBV5-6 to TRBJ2-7, with TRBD1 as a possible D gene (6 bases). This CDR3 has 15 residues. Germline V gene lookup returns CDR1 SGHDT and CDR2 YYEEEE. Trimming took off 1 base at V and 0 bases at J, with 11 bases between the two ends. This CDR3 is CASSLLGQTSYEQYF. CDR3 nucleotides: TGTGCCAGCAGCTTGTTAGGACAGACCTCCTACGAGCAGTACTTC. The variable domain in full, with the rest retrieved from reference TRBV5-6 and TRBJ2-7, is DAGVTQSPTHLIKTRGQQVTLRCSPKSGHDTVSWYQQALGQGPQFIFQYYEEEERQRGNFPDRFSGHQFPNYSSELNVNALLLGDSALYLCASSLLGQTSYEQYFGPGTRLTVT.

This clonotype was detected a few times. The V gene is TRBV29-1, the J gene TRBJ1-1; 8 bases map to TRBD1. Germline V gene data show CDR1 as SQVTM and CDR2 as ANQGSEA. The CDR3 is 14 amino acids. V lost 4 bases, J lost 1 base, and 5 bases stayed unmatched. CDR3 residues: CSVATGGWNTEAFF. The DNA for the CDR3 is TGCAGCGTTGCAACAGGGGGGTGGAACACTGAAGCTTTCTTT.

There are many counts of this clonotype. CDR3 in amino acids: CATSRGQGNTEAFF. In DNA, the CDR3 is TGTGCCACCAGCAGAGGACAGGGGAACACTGAAGCTTTCTTT. This chain connects TRBV15 to TRBJ1-1; 7 bases are a match to TRBD1. This CDR3 contains 14 residues. Germline V gives CDR1 LNHNV, CDR2 YYDKDF (reference sequence). Trimming took 1 base from V and 1 from J; bases not matched to a gene: 0. Based on the CDR3 plus reference TRBV15 and TRBJ1-1, the full variable domain is DAMVIQNPRYQVTQFGKPVTLSCSQTLNHNVMYWYQQKSSQAPKLLFHYYDKDFNNEADTPDNFQSRRPNTSFCFLDIRSPGLGDTAMYLCATSRGQGNTEAFFGQGTRLTVV.

The gene calls are TRBV28 and TRBJ2-2, with 9 nucleotides matching TRBD2. J gave up 5 bases and V 5 bases, and 9 bases lay outside the gene matches. This CDR3 has 16 amino acids. Germline-derived CDR1 and CDR2 are MDHEN and SYDVKM. The chain's CDR3 is CASSPLSGSGTGELFF. Written as DNA, the CDR3 is TGTGCCAGCAGTCCCCTTAGCGGGAGCGGGACCGGGGAGCTGTTTTTT.

This clonotype was counted many times. The rearrangement joins TRBV7-2 to TRBJ1-5, with no clear D. V was clipped by 1 base and J by 8 bases, with 12 bases between them. CDR1 and CDR2 from the germline V gene are SGHTA and FQGNSA. The CDR3 is 14 residues long. The CDR3 DNA sequence: TGTGCCAGCAGCTTAGGGGCCTTGGTTGAGCCCCAGCATTTT. As protein: CASSLGALVEPQHF.

In this sample, this clonotype turned up many times. This chain connects TRBV11-2 to TRBJ1-2, with D possibly matching TRBD1 (6 bases). The germline V and J ends were trimmed by 3 bases and 6 bases, with 14 bases remaining between them. This CDR3 contains 14 residues. Germline-derived CDR1 and CDR2 are SGHAT and FQNNGV. The CDR3 coding sequence is TGTGCCAGCAGCTTTAGCTTGGCAGGGGATGGCTACACCTTC. Encoded protein: CASSFSLAGDGYTF.

This clonotype was observed a few times. This chain connects TRBV14 to TRBJ2-2, with D possibly TRBD2 on 5 matching bases. This CDR3 spans 16 amino acids. CDR1 is SGHDN, CDR2 FVKESK, per germline. V was cut by 3 bases and J by 1 base, with 12 bases left in between. The CDR3 DNA reads TGTGCCAGCAGCCAGCGGGCCTCATTGAACACCGGGGAGCTGTTTTTT. Amino acid sequence: CASSQRASLNTGELFF.

J is TRBJ2-5 and V is TRBV5-5; the match to TRBD1 covers 8 bases. CDR3 length: 16 residues. Trimming cost V 3 bases and J 2 bases; bases outside gene matches: 9. The germline V gene has CDR1 SGHKS and CDR2 YYEKEE (reference sequence). In DNA, the CDR3 is TGTGCCAGCAGCTCCACAGGGGGAAGGTATCAAGAGACCCAGTACTTC. Translating it yields CASSSTGGRYQETQYF.

This chain joins TRBV6-2 or TRBV6-3 and TRBJ2-4; 9 bases line up with TRBD1. With V trimmed by 6 bases and J by 1 base, 16 bases remained unmatched. The germline V gene has CDR1 MNHEY and CDR2 SVGEGT. CDR3 length: 19 residues. The CDR3 sequence: CASSRPGQGFGVAKNIQYF. CDR3 nucleotides: TGTGCCAGCAGCAGACCGGGACAGGGATTTGGGGTCGCCAAAAACATTCAGTACTTC.